This TCR beta chain was captured by sequencing in a study of technical replicates of blood from a few donors (dated by TCRdb to the late 2010s). This clone turned up a few times. This clone's antigen is unknown. There are no base qualities to consult, and no much larger clone falls within one base. V and J lose 1 base and 4 bases, and a span of 10 bases separates them. The cysteine opens and the phenylalanine closes a CDR3 of 13 amino acids. Only the CDR3 DNA stays, 39 bases, in frame from base 1. For CDR1 and CDR2, the germline V gene (reference sequence) lists GTSNPN and SVGIG. The library was generated by the immunoSEQ multiplex PCR assay. In TCRdb, the immuneACCESS table is reduced to in-frame sequences with V and J assigned. These tables do not hold every clone; where another copy was compared, an unresolved V gene accounts for under half, and the others remain unexplained. Across this sample there are about 72,000 clones, with 95% to 96% seen only once. Of the sample, less than 0.3% falls within the top ten clones.

Material: T cells isolated from PBMCs. This clonotype was obtained from a human donor in good health. The V and J segments used are TRBV30 and TRBJ1-1, with the identity of the D gene unclear. The nucleotide sequence is given as TGTGCCTGGAGTGAAGGTTTAGCCACTGAAGCTTTCTTT. Translated, this is CAWSEGLATEAFF.